This record concerns one T cell receptor (beta chain) sequence. The antigen remains unidentified. The entry originates in a study of T cell responses to AZD1222 COVID-19 vaccine. General study points: Clonal diversity was possibly underestimated; the donors were predominantly white British and more often female. None of the repertoires were sampled until the peak T cell response had passed.

Sequencing was performed with immunoSEQ multiplex PCR; in TCRdb, only in-frame clones are kept and a portion is missing. The sample holds 100,000 to 150,000 clones, more than 70% seen once. The CDR3 runs 12 residues. Trimming at V came to 8 bases and at J to 3 bases, leaving 1 base not matched to a gene. The germline CDR1 and CDR2 sequences are MDHEN and SYDVKM. The sample in question was peripheral blood, obtained on day 0 of AZD1222 vaccination. This clonotype was obtained from an adult in good health. The J gene is TRBJ1-5, the V gene TRBV28; 7 nucleotides agree with TRBD1. The CDR3 nucleotides are TGTGCCAGCGGGACAGTCAATCAGCCCCAGCATTTT. As protein: CASGTVNQPQHF.